The next 27 T cell receptor beta chains were all read from a single sample in a study of cytomegalovirus exposure and HLA in healthy donors. A multiplex PCR was run with 60 Vbeta primers and 13 Jbeta primers. Profiling relied on immunoSEQ multiplex PCR, and the TCRdb table lists in-frame clones only, not all of them. This repertoire shows about 180,000 clones, 75% to 85% found once; its top ten account for less than 2.5%. Sample: PBMCs. The source is a woman in her 30s in good health and CMV-seropositive.

This clone was seen only once. V usage is TRBV4-1 and J usage is TRBJ1-2; D gene unclear. This CDR3 is 16 amino acids long. The V gene's germline CDR1 is MGHRA and CDR2 YSYEKL. With 4 bases removed from V and 4 bases from J, the gap between germline ends came to 19 bases. The CDR3: CASSPLGLSHLYGYTF. CDR3 nucleotides: TGCGCCAGCAGCCCCCTAGGACTTAGTCACCTCTATGGCTACACCTTC.

CDR3 loop: CASSYKQGVEKLFF. CDR3 DNA sequence: TGTGCCAGCAGTTACAAACAGGGGGTTGAAAAACTGTTTTTT. The V gene is TRBV6-6, the J gene TRBJ1-4; TRBD1 agrees at 8 bases. Unmatched junction bases numbered 3, after V lost 2 bases and J lost 7 bases. The germline V gene encodes CDR1 MNHNY and CDR2 SVGAGI (reference sequence). The CDR3 consists of 14 residues.

This sequence joins TRBV5-1 and TRBJ1-1, with 8 bases aligning to TRBD1. Losses at the gene ends were 0 bases for V and 1 base for J; bases not matched to a gene: 5. Germline-derived CDR1 and CDR2 are SGHRS and YFSETQ. The CDR3 is made up of 16 amino acids. CDR3 residues: CASSLGEGTGNTEAFF. CDR3 sequence (DNA): TGCGCCAGCAGCTTGGGGGAGGGGACAGGGAACACTGAAGCTTTCTTT.

The genes are TRBV4-2 and TRBJ2-3; 9 bases match TRBD2. Germline CDR1 is LGHNA and CDR2 is YNFKEQ. This CDR3 contains 18 residues. J lost 0 bases, V lost 1 base, and 8 bases had no gene match. CDR3 in amino acids: CASSQATSGHSSTDTQYF. The CDR3 DNA reads as TGTGCCAGCAGCCAAGCTACTAGCGGGCATTCTAGCACAGATACGCAGTATTTT.

This clone appeared once. The chain combines TRBV5-1 with TRBJ2-7; 8 bases align to TRBD2. The CDR3 sequence is 15 residues long. J lost 5 bases, V lost 1 base, and 8 bases had no gene match. Per the germline V gene, CDR1 is SGHRS and CDR2 is YFSETQ. CDR3 DNA: TGCGCCAGCAGCTTGTATCGGGGGGGGCCCGACGAGCAGTACTTC. It is translated as CASSLYRGGPDEQYF. Variable domain in full (rest from reference TRBV5-1 and TRBJ2-7): KAGVTQTPRYLIKTRGQQVTLSCSPISGHRSVSWYQQTPGQGLQFLFEYFSETQRNKGNFPGRFSGRQFSNSRSEMNVSTLELGDSALYLCASSLYRGGPDEQYFGPGTRLTVT.

The sample holds one count of this clone. The chain employs TRBV6-4 and TRBJ1-1, with D perhaps matching TRBD1 (6 bases). CDR3 length equals 15 residues. The germline V and J ends were trimmed by 5 bases and 1 base, with 14 bases remaining between them. Looked up from germline, CDR1 is MRHNA and CDR2 is SNTAGT. The CDR3 sequence: CASSPQGPRNTEAFF. The CDR3 DNA reads TGTGCCAGCAGTCCACAGGGCCCGAGGAACACTGAAGCTTTCTTT.

This clone was observed a single time. This chain connects TRBV14 to TRBJ1-1; TRBD1 is a possible D gene (5 bases). The V and J ends lost 1 base and 4 bases respectively, with 10 bases between them. CDR1 SGHDN and CDR2 FVKESK come from the germline V gene. This CDR3 is built from 14 residues. The CDR3 here is CASSQVSGITEAFF. The DNA of the CDR3 is TGTGCCAGCAGCCAAGTTTCAGGGATCACTGAAGCTTTCTTT.

The chain recombines TRBV28 with TRBJ1-6; 9 bases fit TRBD1. Trimming took 7 bases from V and 8 from J; bases not matched to a gene: 9. Germline values: CDR1 MDHEN, CDR2 SYDVKM. This CDR3 spans 15 amino acids. CDR3 DNA sequence: TGTGCCAGCACCCCCGGGGACAGGGATCATTCACCCCTCCACTTT. This encodes CASTPGDRDHSPLHF.

The CDR3 protein is CASSYTTGGGYEQYF. The CDR3 nucleotides read TGTGCCAGCAGTTATACCACAGGGGGCGGTTACGAGCAGTACTTC. This chain links TRBV6-5 with TRBJ2-5; 9 nucleotides match TRBD1. The DNA end is more similar to TRBJ2-7, so the J call may be wrong. The CDR3 loop spans 15 amino acids. Germline V gene sequence: CDR1 MNHEY, CDR2 SVGAGI.

V and J are TRBV7-2 and TRBJ1-6; 9 bases agree with TRBD1. The CDR3 length is 15 residues. The germline CDR1 and CDR2 sequences are SGHTA and FQGNSA. With 2 bases clipped from V and 9 bases from J, the junction kept 5 bases outside the gene matches. The CDR3 sequence: CASSLYRTGVSPLHF. CDR3 nucleotides: TGTGCCAGCAGCTTATATCGGACAGGGGTTTCACCCCTCCACTTT. The full variable domain, completed using reference TRBV7-2 and TRBJ1-6, is GAGVSQSPSNKVTEKGKDVELRCDPISGHTALYWYRQSLGQGLEFLIYFQGNSAPDKSGLPSDRFSAERTGGSVSTLTIQRTQQEDSAVYLCASSLYRTGVSPLHFGNGTRLTVT.

The chain uses TRBV9 and TRBJ2-7; 8 bases line up with TRBD2. With 0 bases clipped from V and 6 bases from J, the junction kept 8 bases outside the gene matches. The length of the CDR3 is 15 residues. CDR1 is SGDLS and CDR2 is YYNGEE in the germline V gene. The CDR3 DNA sequence: TGTGCCAGCAGCGTAGATACCAGCGGGGGTGGCGAGCAGTACTTC. Protein sequence: CASSVDTSGGGEQYF.

The chain is built from TRBV6-5 and TRBJ1-1; the match to TRBD1 covers 9 bases. CDR1 is MNHEY, CDR2 SVGAGI, per germline. CDR3 length: 15 amino acids. J gave up 1 base and V 3 bases, and 3 bases lay outside the gene matches. DNA for the CDR3: TGTGCCAGCAGTTATGGGACAGGGACGAACACTGAAGCTTTCTTT. Translation: CASSYGTGTNTEAFF.

The chain joins TRBV27 to TRBJ2-3; TRBD1 matches 10 bases. The germline gives CDR1 MNHEY, CDR2 SMNVEV (reference sequence). CDR3 length equals 18 residues. The J segment lost 1 base and the V segment lost 3 bases, leaving 10 bases of the junction unmatched. The CDR3 sequence is CASSFFDRGHLGTDTQYF. The CDR3 coding sequence is TGTGCCAGCAGTTTCTTCGACAGGGGGCACCTAGGCACAGATACGCAGTATTTT.

The chain links TRBV28 to TRBJ1-5; 8 bases align to TRBD1. CDR3 size: 14 residues. V trimming: 6 bases; J trimming: 4 bases; junction bases outside the gene matches: 5. Germline V lookup: CDR1 MDHEN, CDR2 SYDVKM. CDR3 sequence reads: CASSVDRGNQPQHF. The CDR3 DNA sequence: TGTGCCAGCAGCGTTGACAGGGGAAATCAGCCCCAGCATTTT.

V gene TRBV7-2 combines with J gene TRBJ1-6; 8 nucleotides line up with TRBD1. The V and J ends lost 0 bases and 3 bases, in that order; junction bases with no gene match: 7. This CDR3 has 18 amino acids. Per germline, CDR1 SGHTA and CDR2 FQGNSA. The CDR3 sequence is CASSLARGQGGYNSPLHF. As DNA, the CDR3 is TGTGCCAGCAGCTTAGCGCGAGGACAGGGAGGCTATAATTCACCCCTCCACTTT.

The chain recombines TRBV18 with TRBJ1-5, with D perhaps TRBD1 (5 bases). Trimming removed 0 bases from V and 3 bases from J, with 15 bases in between. The CDR3 runs 17 residues. Germline values: CDR1 KGHSH, CDR2 LQKENI. In DNA form, the CDR3 reads TGTGCCAGCTCACCACCGGTCCAGGGCCCGTTCAATCAGCCCCAGCATTTT. Translation gives CASSPPVQGPFNQPQHF.

This clone has just a few counts. This sequence joins TRBV10-3 and TRBJ2-5, with 10 bases fitting TRBD1. Germline assignment: CDR1 ENHRY and CDR2 SYGVKD. V lost 4 bases and J lost 4; bases outside the gene matches: 9. The CDR3 totals 16 residues. CDR3 sequence: CAISASGTGERETQYF. In DNA form, the CDR3 reads TGTGCCATCAGTGCGTCCGGGACAGGGGAACGAGAGACCCAGTACTTC.

The CDR3 coding sequence is TGTGCCAGCAGCTCGTCCAGGGTGGGGCCCCGAGAGCAGTTCTTC. Translation: CASSSSRVGPREQFF. The rearrangement links TRBV7-2 to TRBJ2-1; tentatively, D is TRBD1 (5 bases). The CDR3 is made up of 15 amino acids. The V and J ends lost 4 bases and 10 bases respectively, with 20 bases between them. Germline loops: CDR1 SGHTA, CDR2 FQGNSA.

The gene calls are TRBV18 and TRBJ2-7; possibly TRBD2 for D (5 bases). The CDR3 extends over 14 amino acids. Trimming stripped 3 bases from V and 2 bases from J, with 11 bases between. In germline, CDR1 is KGHSH, CDR2 LQKENI. The CDR3 nucleotides are TGTGCCAGCTCACCGACGATCGGGGCCTACGAGCAGTACTTC. As protein: CASSPTIGAYEQYF.

The chain has TRBV5-5 and TRBJ2-5, with D perhaps TRBD1 (6 bases). Germline CDR1 and CDR2: SGHKS and YYEKEE (reference sequence). V lost 0 bases to trimming and J lost 5 bases, with 8 bases between them. The CDR3 contains 13 residues. For the CDR3, the DNA is TGTGCCAGCAGCTTGGGGGGGCGGGAGACCCAGTACTTC. Protein product: CASSLGGRETQYF.

The V call is TRBV7-9, the J call TRBJ2-7; a weak D match, TRBD1 (5 bases). The CDR3 length is 13 residues. Trimming cost V 5 bases and J 1 base, with 9 bases left between them. Looked up from germline, CDR1 is SEHNR and CDR2 is FQNEAQ (reference sequence). CDR3: CASSSTGSYEQYF. The CDR3 region has the DNA TGTGCCAGCAGCAGCACAGGTTCCTACGAGCAGTACTTC.

The chain employs TRBV2 and TRBJ2-7; 10 bases are shared with TRBD1. This CDR3 region has 14 residues. The trim removed 6 bases at V and 3 bases at J, leaving 5 bases unmatched. The germline CDR1 and CDR2 sequences are SNHLY and FYNNEI. The CDR3 DNA follows: TGTGCCAGCAGCTGGACAGGGGGTAACTACGAGCAGTACTTC. It is translated as CASSWTGGNYEQYF.

The gene calls are TRBV6-1 and TRBJ1-5; 8 nucleotides line up with TRBD1. V was pared by 4 bases and J by 6 bases, with 5 bases of the junction left unmatched. This CDR3 spans 14 amino acids. The germline V gene has CDR1 MNHNS and CDR2 SASEGT. The CDR3 DNA follows: TGTGCCAGCAGTGCGGACAGGGCGCTTCAGCCCCAGCATTTT. Residues: CASSADRALQPQHF.

The chain uses TRBV9 and TRBJ2-7, with 8 bases lining up with TRBD2. This CDR3 comprises 12 residues. V lost 4 bases to trimming and J lost 6 bases; unmatched junction nucleotides: 3. Germline CDR1 reads SGDLS; CDR2 reads YYNGEE. This CDR3 is CASSPRGGEQYF. The CDR3 DNA reads as TGTGCCAGCAGCCCCCGGGGGGGCGAGCAGTACTTC.

In DNA, the CDR3 is TGTGCCAGAAGCTTGGGGAACGGGACTAGCGGTCACACAGATACGCAGTATTTT. It translates to CARSLGNGTSGHTDTQYF. V and J are TRBV5-3 and TRBJ2-3; 11 positions match TRBD2. TRBV5-3 is recorded as an ORF, its role being uncertain. With 0 bases clipped from V and 2 bases from J, the junction kept 8 bases outside the gene matches. The CDR3 has 18 amino acids.

This clone was seen only a few times. This rearrangement joins TRBV2 to TRBJ2-5, with 12 bases lining up with TRBD2. V was clipped by 5 bases and J by 4 bases; unmatched bases: 5. This CDR3 region has 15 residues. CDR1 and CDR2 (germline): SNHLY, FYNNEI. CDR3 sequence reads: CASSSSGGERETQYF. As DNA, the CDR3 is TGTGCCAGCAGTTCTAGCGGGGGGGAAAGAGAGACCCAGTACTTC.

The V call is TRBV19, the J call TRBJ1-5; TRBD1 aligns across 8 bases. The CDR3 length is 18 residues. J gave up 0 bases and V 6 bases, and 13 bases lay outside the gene matches. Per the germline V gene, CDR1 is LNHDA and CDR2 is SQIVND (reference sequence). The CDR3 DNA reads as TGTGCCAGTAGCACGACAGGGGCCGCCCCTACTAGCAATCAGCCCCAGCATTTT. Its protein product is CASSTTGAAPTSNQPQHF.